The entry that follows covers one T cell receptor beta chain sequence. Here immunoSEQ multiplex PCR was the method, and the copy in TCRdb shows in-frame clones only, minus some. This sample has tens of thousands of clones; approximately 91% occur once, and the top ten carry about 4.7%. The sample comes from a study of technical replicates of blood from several donors. J gave up 4 bases and V 5 bases, and 7 bases lay outside the gene matches. CDR3 length: 15 residues. The germline V gene encodes CDR1 SGHAT and CDR2 FQDESV (reference sequence). This TCR was sampled from a human donor in good health. Some clones in this sample may be carry-over from other donors' samples. Sequencing was carried out using PBMCs. The chain joins TRBV11-1 to TRBJ2-1, with 8 nucleotides matching TRBD1. The CDR3 DNA reads TGTGCCAGCAGCGTCGGACAGGGAAATTACAATGAGCAGTTCTTC. Residues: CASSVGQGNYNEQFF.